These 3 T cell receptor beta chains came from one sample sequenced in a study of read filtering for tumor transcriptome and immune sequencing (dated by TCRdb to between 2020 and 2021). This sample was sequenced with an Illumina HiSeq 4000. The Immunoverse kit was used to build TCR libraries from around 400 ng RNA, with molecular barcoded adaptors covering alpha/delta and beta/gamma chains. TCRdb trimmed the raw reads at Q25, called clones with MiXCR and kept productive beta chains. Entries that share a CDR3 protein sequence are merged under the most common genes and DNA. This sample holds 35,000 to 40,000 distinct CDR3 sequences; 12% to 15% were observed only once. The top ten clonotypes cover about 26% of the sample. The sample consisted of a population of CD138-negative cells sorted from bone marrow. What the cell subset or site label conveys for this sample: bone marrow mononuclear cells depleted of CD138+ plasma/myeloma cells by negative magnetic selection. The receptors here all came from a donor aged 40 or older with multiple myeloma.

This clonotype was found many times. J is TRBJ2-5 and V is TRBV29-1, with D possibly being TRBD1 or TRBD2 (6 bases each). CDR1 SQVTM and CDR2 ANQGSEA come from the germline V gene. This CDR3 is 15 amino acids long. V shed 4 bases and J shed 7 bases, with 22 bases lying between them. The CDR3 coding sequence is TGCAGCGTTGTTCGGGGGACACCCGACTTGGGGACCCAGTACTTC. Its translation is CSVVRGTPDLGTQYF.

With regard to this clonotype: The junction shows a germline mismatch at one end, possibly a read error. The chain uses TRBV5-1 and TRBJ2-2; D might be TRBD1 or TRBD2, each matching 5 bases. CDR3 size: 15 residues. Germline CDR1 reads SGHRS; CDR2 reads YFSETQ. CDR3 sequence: CASSRDAPNTGELLF. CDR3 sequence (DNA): TGCGCCAGCAGCAGGGACGCACCGAACACCGGGGAGCTGCTTTTT.

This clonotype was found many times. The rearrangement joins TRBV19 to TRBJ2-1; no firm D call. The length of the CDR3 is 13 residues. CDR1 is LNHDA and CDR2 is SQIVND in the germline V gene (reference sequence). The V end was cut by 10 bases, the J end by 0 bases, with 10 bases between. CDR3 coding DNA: TGTGCCACGGCCTGGAGCTCCTACAATGAGCAGTTCTTC. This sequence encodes CATAWSSYNEQFF.